Listed below are T cell receptor beta chains from one sample, sequenced in a study of CD8 T cells in ankylosing spondylitis. TCRdb called the 5' RACE reads again in MiXCR, with one record for every CDR3 protein. Seen here are approximately 220,000 distinct CDR3 sequences, about a quarter observed once, and the top ten hold about 6.2%. Sequencing used blood, either unsorted or a sorted T cell fraction (not recorded which). The receptors were gathered from a male donor with ankylosing spondylitis or in good health (not recorded which). The CDR3 runs from the conserved cysteine through the conserved F or W. The D gene is left open where the match is weak. For some rows the clone size is stated as once, few or many, or as a class when expanded; others skip it.

J	size	V	D	DNA	CDR3
TRBJ1-5	few	TRBV29-1	-	TGCAGCGTTAGTCACAGCAATCAGCCCCAGCATTTT	CSVSHSNQPQHF
TRBJ2-7	many	TRBV7-8	TRBD2	TGTGCCAGCAGCGAGTTAGCGGGAGCCTACGAGCAGTACTTC	CASSELAGAYEQYF
TRBJ1-6	many	TRBV5-1	-	TGCGCCAGCAGCACTAGGACAGTGGACGATAATTCACCCCTCCACTTT	CASSTRTVDDNSPLHF
TRBJ1-2	-	TRBV4-1	TRBD1	TGCGCCAGCAGCCCGGACAGGGGGGGATATGGCTACACCTTC	CASSPDRGGYGYTF
TRBJ2-3	-	TRBV7-9	-	TGTGCCAGCAGCTCCCGGACATTCTCGGGAGTCCGTCCGTATTTT	CASSSRTFSGVRPYF
TRBJ2-5	many	TRBV9	-	TGTGCCAGCAGCGCCGGCGGTGGCGGCCAAGAGACCCAGTACTTC	CASSAGGGGQETQYF
TRBJ1-6	-	TRBV6-5	TRBD1	TGTGCCAGCAGCTACAGGGGGCCTTCATGGAACTCACCCCTCCACTTT	CASSYRGPSWNSPLHF
TRBJ1-2	many	TRBV6-1	TRBD1	TGTGCCAGCACCGTACAGGGGGTTAAGAACTATGGCTACACCTTC	CASTVQGVKNYGYTF
TRBJ1-5	-	TRBV20-1	-	TGCAGTGCTATAGGAGATAGCAATCAGCCCCAGCATTTT	CSAIGDSNQPQHF
TRBJ2-5	-	TRBV4-1	TRBD1	TGCGCCAGCACCCTGGGACAGGGGGGTGAAGAGACCCAGTACTTC	CASTLGQGGEETQYF
TRBJ2-5	many	TRBV7-3	-	TGTGCCAGCAGCTTAAGTCGGGGCGAGACCCAGTACTTC	CASSLSRGETQYF
TRBJ2-7	many	TRBV4-3	TRBD2	TGCGCCAGCAGCCAAGGGCTAGCGGGAACTTTCTCCTACGAGCAGTACTTC	CASSQGLAGTFSYEQYF
TRBJ2-1	-	TRBV7-2	-	TGTGCCAGCAGCTCGATGCCTCTAGCTCGGTCCTACAATGAGCAGTTCTTC	CASSSMPLARSYNEQFF
TRBJ2-3	-	TRBV5-5	-	TGTGCCAGCAGCCTTTCTCCGGGCAACACAGATACGCAGTATTTT	CASSLSPGNTDTQYF
TRBJ1-2	once	TRBV11-2	-	TGTGCCAGCAGCTTCGGTTTGGGACGGGGGCCTTCACGGGGAGGCTACACCTTC	CASSFGLGRGPSRGGYTF
TRBJ2-7	-	TRBV5-5	TRBD2	TGTGCCAGGAGCCCTGGGGGGGGGTCCTACGAGCAGTACTTC	CARSPGGGSYEQYF
TRBJ2-7	-	TRBV20-1	-	TGCAGTGCTAGAGACAGCTACTACGAGCAGTACTTC	CSARDSYYEQYF
TRBJ2-1	-	TRBV20-1	TRBD2	TGCAGTGCTCCGGGACTAGCGGTATCCTACAATGAGCAGTTCTTC	CSAPGLAVSYNEQFF
TRBJ1-2	many	TRBV27	-	TGTGCCAGCAAGGACGGACACCGCAACTATGGCTACACCTTC	CASKDGHRNYGYTF
TRBJ1-1	many	TRBV7-2	-	TGTGCCAGCAGCTTAGCCGGGGGAACGAACACTGAAGCTTTCTTT	CASSLAGGTNTEAFF
TRBJ2-7	few	TRBV29-1	TRBD1	TGCAGCGCCCTACAGGGGGCGCTTAACGAGCAGTACTTC	CSALQGALNEQYF
TRBJ2-7	-	TRBV20-1	-	TGCAGTGCCCCAGACCGGAACGGAGAGCAGTACTTC	CSAPDRNGEQYF
TRBJ2-5	many	TRBV29-1	-	TGCAGCGTTGAAGTCCGGGACCTCCAAGAGACCCAGTACTTC	CSVEVRDLQETQYF
TRBJ2-7	once	TRBV7-2	TRBD2	TGTGCCAGCAGCCCATGGACTAGCGGGACCACCTACGAGCAGTACTTC	CASSPWTSGTTYEQYF
TRBJ2-1	many	TRBV5-1	TRBD2	TGCGCCAGCAGGCAATCTAGCGGGATAGTTGAGCAGTTCTTC	CASRQSSGIVEQFF
TRBJ2-1	many	TRBV5-1	TRBD2	TGCGCCAGCAGCGGGACTAGCGCCTCCTACAATGAGCAGTTCTTC	CASSGTSASYNEQFF
TRBJ2-1	-	TRBV24-1	TRBD2	TGTGCCACCAGTGCCGTGGGAGGGCGTGAGCAGTTCTTC	CATSAVGGREQFF
TRBJ2-1	many	TRBV5-1	TRBD2	TGCGCCAGCAGCCGGGTGACTAGCGGGAGTAGTGAGCAGTTCTTC	CASSRVTSGSSEQFF
TRBJ2-2	-	TRBV12-3/TRBV12-4	-	TGTGCCAGCAGAGCGTCTCCCGGGGAGCTGTTTTTT	CASRASPGELFF
TRBJ2-1	-	TRBV5-1	-	TGCGCCAGCAGCTTGAGGAGTAGGGATGAGCAGTTCTTC	CASSLRSRDEQFF
TRBJ1-1	many	TRBV6-1	-	TGTGCCAGCACCAAGACAGTGAACACTGAAGCTTTCTTT	CASTKTVNTEAFF
TRBJ2-5	-	TRBV7-3	-	TGTGCCAGCAGCTTAATCGGGGCCGGGCAAGAGACCCAGTACTTC	CASSLIGAGQETQYF
TRBJ2-1	-	TRBV5-1	TRBD2	TGCGCCAGCAGCTTGGAGTCGGGAGGGCCTAGTAATGAGCAGTTCTTC	CASSLESGGPSNEQFF
TRBJ2-7	many	TRBV29-1	TRBD2	TGCAGCGTAGCCGGGACTAGCGGGGTCTACGAGCAGTACTTC	CSVAGTSGVYEQYF
TRBJ2-1	-	TRBV20-1	TRBD2	TGCAGTGCCACCACCGGGACTAGCGGGATTACGGAGAATGAGCAGTTCTTC	CSATTGTSGITENEQFF
TRBJ2-3	-	TRBV7-6	-	TGTGCCAGCAGCTCCGGGTTCGGCGAAGGGACAGATACGCAGTATTTT	CASSSGFGEGTDTQYF
TRBJ2-5	few	TRBV29-1	-	TGCAGCGCCCAGGCAGGGGGGGCAGAGACCCAGTACTTC	CSAQAGGAETQYF
TRBJ2-3	many	TRBV5-1	-	TGCGCCAGCAGCTTGGAACTTACTACAGATACGCAGTATTTT	CASSLELTTDTQYF
TRBJ2-1	once	TRBV3-1	-	TGTGCCAGCAGCCAAGGGGCCGGCGGACCCTACAATGAGCAGTTCTTC	CASSQGAGGPYNEQFF
TRBJ2-1	many	TRBV29-1	-	TGCAGCGGGGGGGACAGTCGATACAATGAGCAGTTCTTC	CSGGDSRYNEQFF